This T cell receptor beta chain was sequenced during a study of CD8 T cells in Susac syndrome. For the study at large: When their blood was taken, the Susac syndrome patients had either not yet had any therapy, were taking corticosteroids, or were taking intravenous immunoglobulin alone.

Trimming at V came to 4 bases and at J to 4 bases, leaving 8 bases not matched to a gene. The germline V gene has CDR1 SGHNT and CDR2 YYREEE (reference sequence). The length of the CDR3 is 16 residues. An input of about 0.5 to 1 ug of RNA was subjected to reverse transcription using random hexamers. The amplification used immunoSEQ multiplex PCR on TCR beta CDR3; it spanned 54 Vbeta and 13 Jbeta. Each CDR3 protein is one row after TCRdb ran MiXCR on the immunoSEQ multiplex PCR reads. The repertoire consists of roughly 190,000 distinct CDR3 sequences, with 91% occurring once and the leading ten covering around 0.085%.

The chain uses TRBV5-4 and TRBJ2-3; 11 positions match TRBD1. This receptor was obtained from a human donor with Susac syndrome. What was sequenced was CD4+ T cells from PBMCs. This chain's CDR3 is CASSPPVDRGPDTQYF. The CDR3, as DNA: TGTGCCAGCAGCCCCCCGGTGGACAGGGGGCCAGATACGCAGTATTTT.